The clone carrying this T cell receptor beta chain is a singleton in its sample. There are 15 residues in the CDR3. Trimming pared 1 base from V and 5 bases from J, leaving 12 bases between. The germline V gene encodes CDR1 LGHDT and CDR2 YNNKEL (reference sequence). The source of the sample is a study of blood T cell repertoires in COVID-19. Whole-study context: Sample material is recorded as cDNA or gDNA derived from T cells, B-cell-depleted T cells, or PBMCs.

TCRdb's copy holds only in-frame clones and misses some; the assay was immunoSEQ multiplex PCR. The sample includes more than 100,000 clones, approximately 87% of them seen just once. V and J are TRBV3-1 (or the pseudogene TRBV3-2) and TRBJ2-1, with D uncertain. This receptor was obtained from a woman between 70 and 85 years old with acute or convalescent COVID-19. Sequencing was done on a sample of peripheral blood. CDR3 nucleotide sequence: TGTGCCAGCAGCCAAGGCGCCTACCTGAACAATGAGCAGTTCTTC. As protein: CASSQGAYLNNEQFF.